This T cell receptor (beta chain) was found in a study of blood T cell repertoires in COVID-19. J lost 6 bases, V lost 7 bases, and 11 bases had no gene match. The germline V gene has CDR1 SGHTA and CDR2 FQGNSA. The CDR3 covers 15 residues. Sequencing was performed with immunoSEQ multiplex PCR; in TCRdb, only in-frame clones are kept and a portion is missing. The sample includes hundreds of thousands of clones, around 89% of them seen just once. This clonotype was obtained from a woman aged 40-49 years who had recovered from COVID-19. The sequenced material came from PBMCs or T cells enriched from blood (not recorded which). The chain couples TRBV7-2 to TRBJ2-2, with TRBD2 matching over 7 bases. DNA for the CDR3: TGTGCCAGCACCGGGGAGACTAGCCACCCCGGGGAGCTGTTTTTT. This encodes CASTGETSHPGELFF.